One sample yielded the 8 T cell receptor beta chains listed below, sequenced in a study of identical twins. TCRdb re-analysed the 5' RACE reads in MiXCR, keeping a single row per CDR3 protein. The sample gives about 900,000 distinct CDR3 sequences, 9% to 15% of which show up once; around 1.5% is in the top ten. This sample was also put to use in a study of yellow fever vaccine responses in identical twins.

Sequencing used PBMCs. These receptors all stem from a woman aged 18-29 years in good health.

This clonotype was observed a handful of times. The DNA for the CDR3 is TGTGCCAGCAGTCAGGGTAAGGTCACTGAAGCTTTCTTT. Translating gives CASSQGKVTEAFF. This chain links TRBV11-3 with TRBJ1-1, with a tentative D call TRBD1 (5 bases). The V gene's germline CDR1 is SGHNT and CDR2 YENEEA. This CDR3 is built from 13 residues. V lost 6 bases and J 4 bases, leaving 12 bases between the germline ends.

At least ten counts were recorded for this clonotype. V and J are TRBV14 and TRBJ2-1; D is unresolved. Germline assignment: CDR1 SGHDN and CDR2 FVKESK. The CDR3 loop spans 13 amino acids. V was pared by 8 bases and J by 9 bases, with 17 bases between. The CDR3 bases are TGTGCCAGCGACCCTTTGGGGATGGGTGAGCAGTTCTTC. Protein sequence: CASDPLGMGEQFF. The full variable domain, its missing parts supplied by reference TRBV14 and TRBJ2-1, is EAGVTQFPSHSVIEKGQTVTLRCDPISGHDNLYWYRRVMGKEIKFLLHFVKESKQDESGMPNNRFLAERTGGTYSTLKVQPAELEDSGVYFCASDPLGMGEQFFGPGTRLTVL.

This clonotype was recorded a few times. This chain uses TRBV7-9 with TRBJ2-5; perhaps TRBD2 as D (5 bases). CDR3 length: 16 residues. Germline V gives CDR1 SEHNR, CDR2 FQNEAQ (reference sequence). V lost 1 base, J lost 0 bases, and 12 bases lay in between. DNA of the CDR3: TGTGCCAGCAGCTTAGGTCTAGCAACGTACCAAGAGACCCAGTACTTC. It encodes CASSLGLATYQETQYF.

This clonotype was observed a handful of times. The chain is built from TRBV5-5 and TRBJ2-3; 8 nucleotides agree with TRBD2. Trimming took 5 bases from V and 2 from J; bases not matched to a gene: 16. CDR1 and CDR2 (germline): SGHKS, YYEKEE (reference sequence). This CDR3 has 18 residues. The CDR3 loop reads CASRPGLEVPIFTDTQYF. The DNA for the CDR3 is TGTGCCAGCAGACCGGGACTAGAGGTCCCCATTTTCACAGATACGCAGTATTTT.

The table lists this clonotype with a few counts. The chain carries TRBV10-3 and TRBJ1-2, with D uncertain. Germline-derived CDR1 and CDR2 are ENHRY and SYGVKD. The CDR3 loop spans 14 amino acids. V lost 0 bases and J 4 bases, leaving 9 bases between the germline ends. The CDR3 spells CAISESDRVYGYTF. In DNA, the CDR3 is TGTGCCATCAGTGAGTCGGACCGAGTCTATGGCTACACCTTC.

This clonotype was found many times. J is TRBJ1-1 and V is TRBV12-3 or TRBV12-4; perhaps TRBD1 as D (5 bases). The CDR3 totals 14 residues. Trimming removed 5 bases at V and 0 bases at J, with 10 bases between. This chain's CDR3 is CASSPGNMNTEAFF. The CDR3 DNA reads TGTGCCAGCAGTCCAGGGAACATGAACACTGAAGCTTTCTTT.

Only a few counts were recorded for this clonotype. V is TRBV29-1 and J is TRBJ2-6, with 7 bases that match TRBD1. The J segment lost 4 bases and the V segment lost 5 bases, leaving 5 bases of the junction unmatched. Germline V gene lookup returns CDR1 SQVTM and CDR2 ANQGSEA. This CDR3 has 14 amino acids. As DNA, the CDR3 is TGCAGCGTTAGAGGGGGCGCCGGGGCCAACGTCCTGACTTTC. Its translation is CSVRGGAGANVLTF.

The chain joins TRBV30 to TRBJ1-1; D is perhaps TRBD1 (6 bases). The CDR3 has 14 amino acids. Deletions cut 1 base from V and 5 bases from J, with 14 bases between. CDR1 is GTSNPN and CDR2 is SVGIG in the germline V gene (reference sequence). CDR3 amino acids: CAWSDHAGDTEAFF. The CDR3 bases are TGTGCCTGGAGTGACCATGCAGGGGATACTGAAGCTTTCTTT.